The T cell receptor (beta chain) described here comes from a study of T cells in Graves' hyperthyroidism and ophthalmopathy. Regarding the study as a whole: Blood also carried most thyroid clonotypes expanded above 0.001.

In this sample, this clonotype turned up many times. Its cognate antigen is unknown. Amplified regions were TCR beta CDR3 sequences from RNA transcripts. The HTBI primer set served for first-round RT-PCR of the TCR CDR3. TCRdb re-derived calls from the multiplex PCR reads in MiXCR, one entry per CDR3 protein. The sample includes about 690,000 distinct CDR3 sequences, 15% to 20% seen only once; the top ten take roughly a sixth. The authors deemed Graves' hyperthyroidism stable absent ophthalmopathy progression within 18 months. Patients aged 18 to 65 had newly diagnosed hyperthyroidism of under 2 months' duration. Source material: blood. This sequence was found in a man aged 50 or older with Graves' hyperthyroidism.

The CDR3 nucleotides are TGCAGTGCTAGAGATCAGGGTAGGCAGAACTATGGCTACACCTTC. Translation: CSARDQGRQNYGYTF. V usage is TRBV20-1 and J usage is TRBJ1-2, with D tentatively TRBD1 (5 bases). CDR3 length: 15 amino acids. Germline loops: CDR1 DFQATT, CDR2 SNEGSKA (reference sequence). V was cut by 0 bases and J by 2 bases, with 13 bases left in between.